This is a list of T cell receptor beta chains from one sample in a study of T cell responses to AZD1222 COVID-19 vaccine. Clones were read by immunoSEQ multiplex PCR, and TCRdb kept only the in-frame ones, dropping some. The sample holds under 150,000 clones, about 93% seen once. Here the sequenced sample was peripheral blood, taken on day 0 of AZD1222 vaccination. These receptor sequences come from an adult in good health. Both conserved end residues are trimmed from each CDR3. A D gene is named only where the DNA matches it firmly.

.,TRBV5-1,15,TRBJ2-6,ASSRDSLSSGANVLT
TRBD2,TRBV4-3,14,TRBJ2-7,ASSQDPASGVYEQY
.,TRBV4-3,13,TRBJ1-2,ASSLGQIANYGYT
TRBD1,TRBV6-2/TRBV6-3,13,TRBJ1-2,ASSYGGQGRYGYT
TRBD1,TRBV7-3,12,TRBJ2-2,ASSLRQGTGELF
.,TRBV12-3/TRBV12-4,11,TRBJ1-2,ASRLMGARGYT
.,TRBV6-6,12,TRBJ2-7,ASSSSDGSYEQY
.,TRBV27,14,TRBJ2-1,ASSLLAPYPNNEQF
TRBD1,TRBV5-1,11,TRBJ2-1,ASSRTGNNEQF
.,TRBV19,13,TRBJ1-4,ASRFAGGAVEKLF
TRBD1,TRBV27,14,TRBJ2-1,ASSPTGTDFYNEQF
.,TRBV28,10,TRBJ1-1,ASREQGIEAF
.,TRBV15,11,TRBJ2-7,ATSGSIGYEQY
TRBD1,TRBV9,13,TRBJ2-1,ASSPRQGQYNEQF
.,TRBV7-5,15,TRBJ1-6,VRSSKLCRGANSPLH
.,TRBV24-1,11,TRBJ1-5,ATSDRGRQPQH
.,TRBV7-8,13,TRBJ2-5,ASSLELGRAETQY
.,TRBV11-2,13,TRBJ2-5,ASSGATGWAETQY
.,TRBV5-8,14,TRBJ2-5,ASSSYLGPRRETQY
.,TRBV12-2,14,TRBJ1-2,ASRLTPKGANYGYT
.,TRBV19,11,TRBJ2-2,ASNAGNTGELF
.,TRBV25-1,13,TRBJ2-7,ASSETASTGIEQY
TRBD1,TRBV4-1,13,TRBJ2-7,ASSRGTGEPYEQY
.,TRBV11-2,14,TRBJ2-3,ASSLGAGAGTDTQY
.,TRBV2,12,TRBJ1-5,ASRDSYGNQPQH
.,TRBV3-1/TRBV3-2,13,TRBJ1-2,ASSQEGQGNYGYT
.,TRBV11-1,11,TRBJ2-3,ASSLSVSDTQY
TRBD2,TRBV4-1,16,TRBJ2-3,ASSQGPPSSGGTDTQY
.,TRBV20-1,9,TRBJ2-1,SARVGNEQF
.,TRBV7-9,15,TRBJ1-6,ASSFGAGRTYNSPLH
.,TRBV6-5,9,TRBJ1-5,AVGEYQPQH
.,TRBV6-2/TRBV6-3,11,TRBJ1-2,ASSPFSEHGYT
TRBD1,TRBV2,12,TRBJ2-2,ASSENRGTGELF
TRBD1,TRBV7-2,14,TRBJ2-2,ASSLVGTGVAGELF
.,TRBV7-8,15,TRBJ1-1,ASSSSPGLRPSNEAF
TRBD2,TRBV7-7,14,TRBJ2-3,ASSPLAGGPTDTQY
.,TRBV7-9,13,TRBJ1-2,ASSLSVSANYGYT
.,TRBV4-1,14,TRBJ2-7,ASSQDGARSSYEQY
.,TRBV27,10,TRBJ1-4,ASSRTDEKLF
.,TRBV18,12,TRBJ2-2,ASSPVTNTGELF
TRBD1,TRBV7-2,13,TRBJ2-7,ASSSTPGQGYEQY
TRBD1,TRBV7-2,11,TRBJ1-2,ASSPGTGRGYT
TRBD1,TRBV29-1,13,TRBJ1-2,SGIRGQGANYGYT
.,TRBV25-1,13,TRBJ1-5,ASSGQGVSNQPQH
.,TRBV4-1,13,TRBJ2-1,ASSQAGGGFNEQF
.,TRBV2,13,TRBJ2-7,ASSGRAGQTYEQY
.,TRBV7-2,13,TRBJ1-5,ASSLGGATGQPQH
.,TRBV4-1,13,TRBJ1-3,ASSQDRASGNTIY